This TCR beta chain was captured in a study of T cell responses to AZD1222 COVID-19 vaccine. Findings of the study overall: The breadth and depth of Spike-specific TCRs increased once two AZD1222 doses had been given. At study baseline, merely a handful of AZD1222 recipients were seropositive. No repertoire was sampled before or during the peak T cell response, only after it.

Clones were sequenced by immunoSEQ multiplex PCR, and TCRdb holds only the in-frame ones, with some missing. The table records 60,000 to 90,000 clones, around 86% of them present only once. As to this clone: Its antigen remains unknown.

The CDR3 is 15 amino acids. V was pared by 0 bases and J by 6 bases, with 13 bases between. Germline lookup yields CDR1 SGHNT and CDR2 YYREEE (reference sequence). The receptor comes from an adult who received the AZD1222 COVID-19 vaccine. Here the sequenced sample was peripheral blood, taken 28 days after the second AZD1222 dose. The chain uses TRBV5-4 and TRBJ1-5, with a possible D match to TRBD1 (5 bases). The CDR3: CASSLGPSGLQPQHF. Here the CDR3 DNA reads TGTGCCAGCAGCTTGGGCCCCTCAGGGCTTCAGCCCCAGCATTTT.